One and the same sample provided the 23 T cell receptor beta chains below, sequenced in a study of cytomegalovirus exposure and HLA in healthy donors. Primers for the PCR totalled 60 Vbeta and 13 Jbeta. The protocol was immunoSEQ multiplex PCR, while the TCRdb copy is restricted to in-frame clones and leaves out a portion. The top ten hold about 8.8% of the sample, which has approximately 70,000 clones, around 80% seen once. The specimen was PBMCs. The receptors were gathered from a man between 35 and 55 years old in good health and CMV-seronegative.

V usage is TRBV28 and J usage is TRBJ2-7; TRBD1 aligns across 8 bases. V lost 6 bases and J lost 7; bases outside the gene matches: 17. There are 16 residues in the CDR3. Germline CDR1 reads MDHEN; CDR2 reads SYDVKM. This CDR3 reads CASSIPMDRDEKEQYF. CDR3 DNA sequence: TGTGCCAGCAGCATTCCGATGGACAGGGATGAAAAGGAGCAGTACTTC.

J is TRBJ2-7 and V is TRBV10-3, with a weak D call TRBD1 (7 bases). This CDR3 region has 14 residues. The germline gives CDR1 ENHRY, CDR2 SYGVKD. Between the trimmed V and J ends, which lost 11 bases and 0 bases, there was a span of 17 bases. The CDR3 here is CASRQGGLSYEQYF. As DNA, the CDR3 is TGTGCCTCTCGACAGGGAGGTCTCTCCTACGAGCAGTACTTC.

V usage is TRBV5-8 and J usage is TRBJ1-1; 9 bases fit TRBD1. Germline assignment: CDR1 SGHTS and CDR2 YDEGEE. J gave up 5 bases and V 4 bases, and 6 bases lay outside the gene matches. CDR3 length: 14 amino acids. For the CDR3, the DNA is TGTGCCAGCAGCGCCCACAGGGGGCTGACTGAAGCTTTCTTT. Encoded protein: CASSAHRGLTEAFF.

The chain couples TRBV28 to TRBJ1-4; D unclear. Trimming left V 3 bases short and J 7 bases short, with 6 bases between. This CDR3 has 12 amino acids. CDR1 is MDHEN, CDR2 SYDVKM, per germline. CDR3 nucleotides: TGTGCCAGCAGTTTGAATAGTGAAAAACTGTTTTTT. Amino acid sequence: CASSLNSEKLFF.

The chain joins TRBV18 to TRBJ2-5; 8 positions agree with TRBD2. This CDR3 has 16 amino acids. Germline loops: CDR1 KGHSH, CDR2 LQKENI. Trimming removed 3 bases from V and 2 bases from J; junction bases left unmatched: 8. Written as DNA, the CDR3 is TGTGCCAGCTCACCGGGACTAGGCAGAGTACAAGAGACCCAGTACTTC. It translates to CASSPGLGRVQETQYF.

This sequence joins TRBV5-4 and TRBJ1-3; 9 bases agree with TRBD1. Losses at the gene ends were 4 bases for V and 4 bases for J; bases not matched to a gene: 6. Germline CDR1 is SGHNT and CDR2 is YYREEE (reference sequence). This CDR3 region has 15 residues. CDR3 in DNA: TGTGCCAGCAGCCTGGACAGGGGCAGAGGAAACACCATATATTTT. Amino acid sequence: CASSLDRGRGNTIYF.

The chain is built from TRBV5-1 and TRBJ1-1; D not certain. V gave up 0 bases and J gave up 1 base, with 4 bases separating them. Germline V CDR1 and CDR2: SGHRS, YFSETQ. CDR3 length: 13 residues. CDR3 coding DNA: TGCGCCAGCAGCTTGGCAGGGAACACTGAAGCTTTCTTT. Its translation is CASSLAGNTEAFF.

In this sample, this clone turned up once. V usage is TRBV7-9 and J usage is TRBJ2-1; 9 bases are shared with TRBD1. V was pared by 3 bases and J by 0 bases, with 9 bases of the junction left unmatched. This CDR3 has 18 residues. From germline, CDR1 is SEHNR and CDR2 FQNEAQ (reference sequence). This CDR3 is CASSLPRGQGISYNEQFF. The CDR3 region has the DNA TGTGCCAGCAGCTTGCCGCGTGGACAGGGGATCTCCTACAATGAGCAGTTCTTC.

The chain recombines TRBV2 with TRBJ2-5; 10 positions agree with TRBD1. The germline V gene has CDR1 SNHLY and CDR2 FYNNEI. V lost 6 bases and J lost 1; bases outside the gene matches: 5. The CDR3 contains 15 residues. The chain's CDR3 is CASSYDRGLQETQYF. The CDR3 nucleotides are TGTGCCAGCAGCTATGACAGGGGGCTCCAAGAGACCCAGTACTTC.

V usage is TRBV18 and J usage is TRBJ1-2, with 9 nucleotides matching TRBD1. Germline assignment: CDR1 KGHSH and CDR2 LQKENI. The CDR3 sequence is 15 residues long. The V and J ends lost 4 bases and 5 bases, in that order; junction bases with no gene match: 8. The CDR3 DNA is TGTGCCAGCTCACAGACTCCGGGACAGGGTTATGGCTACACCTTC. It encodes CASSQTPGQGYGYTF.

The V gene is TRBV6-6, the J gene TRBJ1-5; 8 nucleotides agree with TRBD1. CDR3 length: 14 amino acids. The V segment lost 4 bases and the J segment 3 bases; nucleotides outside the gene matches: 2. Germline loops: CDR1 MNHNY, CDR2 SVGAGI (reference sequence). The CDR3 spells CASSLDRANQPQHF. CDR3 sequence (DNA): TGTGCCAGCAGTTTGGACAGGGCCAATCAGCCCCAGCATTTT.

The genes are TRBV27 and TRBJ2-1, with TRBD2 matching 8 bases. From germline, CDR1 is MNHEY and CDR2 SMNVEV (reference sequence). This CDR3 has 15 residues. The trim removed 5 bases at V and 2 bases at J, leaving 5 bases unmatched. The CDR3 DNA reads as TGTGCCAGCAGTGGTAGCGGGGAAACCTACAATGAGCAGTTCTTC. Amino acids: CASSGSGETYNEQFF.

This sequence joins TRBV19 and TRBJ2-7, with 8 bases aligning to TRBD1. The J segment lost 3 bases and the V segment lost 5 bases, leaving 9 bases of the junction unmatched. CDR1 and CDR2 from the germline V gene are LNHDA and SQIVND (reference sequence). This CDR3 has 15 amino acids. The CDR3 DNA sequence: TGTGCCAGTAGTCCCCGGGACAGGCTGGTCTACGAGCAGTACTTC. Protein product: CASSPRDRLVYEQYF.

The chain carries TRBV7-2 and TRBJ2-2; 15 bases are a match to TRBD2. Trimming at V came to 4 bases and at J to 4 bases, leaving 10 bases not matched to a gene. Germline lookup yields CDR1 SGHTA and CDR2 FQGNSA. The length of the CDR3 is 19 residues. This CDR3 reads CASSSGTSGGKWGTGELFF. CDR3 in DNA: TGTGCCAGCAGCTCCGGGACTAGCGGGGGGAAGTGGGGCACCGGGGAGCTGTTTTTT.

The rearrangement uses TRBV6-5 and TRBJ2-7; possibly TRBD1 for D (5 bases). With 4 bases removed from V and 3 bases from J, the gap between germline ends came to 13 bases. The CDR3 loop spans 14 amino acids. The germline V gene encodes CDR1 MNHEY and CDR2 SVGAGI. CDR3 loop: CASSFRERGYEQYF. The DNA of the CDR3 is TGTGCCAGCAGTTTCAGGGAAAGGGGCTACGAGCAGTACTTC.

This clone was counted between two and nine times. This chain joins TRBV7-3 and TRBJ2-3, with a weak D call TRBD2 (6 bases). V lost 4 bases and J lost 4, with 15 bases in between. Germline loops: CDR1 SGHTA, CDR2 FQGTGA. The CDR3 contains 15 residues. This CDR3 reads CASSSSGGAPDTQYF. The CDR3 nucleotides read TGTGCCAGCAGCTCTTCGGGCGGGGCGCCAGATACGCAGTATTTT.

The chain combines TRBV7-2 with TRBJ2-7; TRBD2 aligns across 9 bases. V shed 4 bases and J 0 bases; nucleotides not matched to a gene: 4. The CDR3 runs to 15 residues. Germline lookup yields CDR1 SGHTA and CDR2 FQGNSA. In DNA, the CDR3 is TGTGCCAGCAGCTCTCCTAGCGGGATCTCCTACGAGCAGTACTTC. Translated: CASSSPSGISYEQYF.

CDR3 sequence reads: CASSPRGVGGTQYF. CDR3 in DNA: TGTGCCAGCAGTCCCAGGGGAGTCGGAGGGACCCAGTACTTC. V and J are TRBV6-5 and TRBJ2-5, with a weak D call TRBD1 (6 bases). This CDR3 contains 14 residues. In germline, CDR1 is MNHEY, CDR2 SVGAGI. V was pared by 5 bases and J by 7 bases, with 17 bases between.

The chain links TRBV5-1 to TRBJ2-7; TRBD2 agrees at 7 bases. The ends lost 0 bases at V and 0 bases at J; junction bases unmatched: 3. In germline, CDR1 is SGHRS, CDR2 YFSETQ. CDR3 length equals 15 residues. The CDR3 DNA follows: TGCGCCAGCAGCTTGGCCCCGGGGGGCTCCTACGAGCAGTACTTC. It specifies CASSLAPGGSYEQYF.

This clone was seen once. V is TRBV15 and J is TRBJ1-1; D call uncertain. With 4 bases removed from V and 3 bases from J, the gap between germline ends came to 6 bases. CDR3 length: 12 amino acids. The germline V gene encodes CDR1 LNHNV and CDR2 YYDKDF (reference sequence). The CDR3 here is CATSNGDTEAFF. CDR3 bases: TGTGCCACCAGCAATGGAGACACTGAAGCTTTCTTT. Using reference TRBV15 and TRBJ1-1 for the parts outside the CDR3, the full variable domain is DAMVIQNPRYQVTQFGKPVTLSCSQTLNHNVMYWYQQKSSQAPKLLFHYYDKDFNNEADTPDNFQSRRPNTSFCFLDIRSPGLGDTAMYLCATSNGDTEAFFGQGTRLTVV.

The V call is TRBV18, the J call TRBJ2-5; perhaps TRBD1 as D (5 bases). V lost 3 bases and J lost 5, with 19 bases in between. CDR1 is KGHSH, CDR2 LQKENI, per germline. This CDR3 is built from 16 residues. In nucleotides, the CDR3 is TGTGCCAGCTCACCGGTTGTGGGGCACGTCGGGGAGACCCAGTACTTC. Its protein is CASSPVVGHVGETQYF.

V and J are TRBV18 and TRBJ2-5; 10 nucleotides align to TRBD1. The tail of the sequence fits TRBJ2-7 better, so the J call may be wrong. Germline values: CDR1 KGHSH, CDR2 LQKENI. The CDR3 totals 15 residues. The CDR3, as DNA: TGTGCCAGCTCACCTGCGGGGACAGGGGCCTACGAGCAGTACTTC. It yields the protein CASSPAGTGAYEQYF.

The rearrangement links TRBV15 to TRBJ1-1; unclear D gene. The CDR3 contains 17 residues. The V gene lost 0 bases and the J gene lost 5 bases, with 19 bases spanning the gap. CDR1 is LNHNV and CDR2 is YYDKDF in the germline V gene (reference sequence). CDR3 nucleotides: TGTGCCACCAGCAGAGATCGCCCATCTCTCGGTAAAACTGAAGCTTTCTTT. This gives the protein CATSRDRPSLGKTEAFF.